The rows below give T cell receptor beta chains drawn from one sample of a study of early T cells in non-severe SARS-CoV-2 infection. TCRdb re-called the 5' RACE reads with MiXCR, one entry per CDR3 protein. This table has more than 65,000 distinct CDR3 sequences, 4.6% appearing once. Here the sequenced sample was whole blood, taken at baseline. These receptor sequences come from an adult who was a healthcare worker with PCR-confirmed SARS-CoV-2 infection or an uninfected control (not recorded which). The donor label of this sample is uncertain. The CDR3 runs from the conserved cysteine through the conserved F or W. A D gene is named only where the DNA matches it firmly.

CDR3aa | d_gene | v_gene
CASTRRVSYGYTF | NA | TRBV6-6
CASSQETRRDHSNQPQHF | NA | TRBV4-1
CSAREENTEAFF | NA | TRBV20-1
CASSVEGSGVYEQYF | NA | TRBV9
CAWSVHRTSGYQETQYF | TRBD2 | TRBV30
CAISEPGQGVPGYTF | TRBD1 | TRBV10-3
CASSFHGTEVETQYF | NA | TRBV5-1
CASSGRDREWPPLHF | TRBD1 | TRBV2
CASSYSGQAAYEQYF | NA | TRBV6-5
CSATPGQGRNEQYF | TRBD1 | TRBV20-1
CASSRTTGSPGELFF | NA | TRBV6-5
CASIAGTSGANVLTF | NA | TRBV28
CASSHRRGISYNEQFF | TRBD1 | TRBV7-8
CASSDGGRAQPQHF | NA | TRBV10-2
CASSRDRELYEQYF | TRBD1 | TRBV6-5
CASSLAGARGYTF | NA | TRBV12-3/TRBV12-4
CASSLVSGMGYNEQFF | NA | TRBV11-2
CASSYSFRVAGANVLTF | NA | TRBV6-2/TRBV6-3
CAGGTGQYEQYF | TRBD1 | TRBV10-3
CSADDPSEIQYF | NA | TRBV20-1
CSVPTSGGAFGELFF | TRBD2 | TRBV29-1
CASSSSGLAGDRTGELFF | TRBD2 | TRBV19
CASSESVVSGGEQFF | NA | TRBV10-2
CASSPRQQNQPQHF | NA | TRBV18
CASSLASNEKLFF | NA | TRBV5-4
CASSPRATYEQYF | NA | TRBV9
CASPQRGGGETDTQYF | NA | TRBV10-1
CASSFPGGIWEKLFF | TRBD1 | TRBV7-9
CASSLRGRNTEAFF | NA | TRBV5-1
CASSRGETGTGELFF | NA | TRBV27
CASSYGQFQGKLSGNTIYF | NA | TRBV6-5
CASSKRYRQGATTHSNQPQHF | TRBD1 | TRBV6-5
CASQGVSGNTIYF | NA | TRBV10-3
CASSERSGNAEAFF | NA | TRBV10-1
CSASATGRPSTNEKLFF | NA | TRBV20-1
CASSQDLGRGAPMNEQFF | TRBD2 | TRBV14
CASSLKGDQETQYF | NA | TRBV13
CASSLRGQGVTEAFF | TRBD1 | TRBV7-3
CSATNQGKAYGYTF | NA | TRBV20-1
CATSRGGGDVNGYTF | NA | TRBV15
CAIREGLPGNTIYF | NA | TRBV10-3
CASSLARGSGYTF | NA | TRBV7-6
CASSLERSSYNEQFF | NA | TRBV11-2
CASSLTGANVLTF | NA | TRBV27
CASSQGVTGVYGYTF | NA | TRBV12-3/TRBV12-4
CASTQGNNQPQHF | NA | TRBV19
CASSYWTGDSPLHF | TRBD1 | TRBV6-5
CASSQGTGGASTEAFF | TRBD1 | TRBV4-3
CASSLWGATGNTEAFF | NA | TRBV11-2
CASSRDRAFEAFF | TRBD1 | TRBV5-6
CASSLATRGNSPLHF | NA | TRBV7-2
CASSQDPGQGIYEQYF | TRBD1 | TRBV14